One and the same sample provided the 23 T cell receptor beta chains below, sequenced in a study of early T cells in non-severe SARS-CoV-2 infection. TCRdb reprocessed the 5' RACE reads with MiXCR, giving one entry per CDR3 protein. The sample lists fewer than 85,000 distinct CDR3 sequences, approximately 11% seen once, with 9.5% to 15% in the top ten. The material was whole blood, obtained at baseline. The receptors originated from an adult who was a healthcare worker with PCR-confirmed SARS-CoV-2 infection or an uninfected control (not recorded which).

The V and J genes are TRBV29-1 and TRBJ2-7; D is ambiguous. V lost 6 bases to trimming and J lost 0 bases, with 6 bases between them. Per germline, CDR1 SQVTM and CDR2 ANQGSEA. This CDR3 is built from 11 residues. This CDR3 is CSVITSYEQYF. The CDR3 DNA follows: TGCAGCGTCATTACCTCCTACGAGCAGTACTTC.

This clonotype occurred a few times. The chain employs TRBV28 and TRBJ1-6, with TRBD1 as a possible D gene (6 bases). V lost 5 bases and J lost 7, with 12 bases in between. The CDR3 is 14 amino acids. CDR1 is MDHEN and CDR2 is SYDVKM in the germline V gene. The CDR3 sequence: CASSHEGGNSPLHF. For the CDR3, the DNA is TGTGCCAGCAGTCACGAGGGGGGGAATTCACCCCTCCACTTT.

This clonotype was detected a few times. J is TRBJ2-7 and V is TRBV20-1; D is perhaps TRBD1 (6 bases). V lost 6 bases to trimming and J lost 3 bases, with 15 bases between them. CDR3 length equals 13 residues. Germline V gene sequence: CDR1 DFQATT, CDR2 SNEGSKA (reference sequence). Here the CDR3 DNA reads TGCAGTGCCCCCCGCCAGGGGAACTACGAGCAGTACTTC. Translation: CSAPRQGNYEQYF.

This clonotype was counted a few times. The chain uses TRBV3-1 and TRBJ2-3, with a tentative D call TRBD1 (6 bases). The germline V gene encodes CDR1 LGHDT and CDR2 YNNKEL (reference sequence). The CDR3 consists of 12 residues. V gave up 1 base and J gave up 9 bases, with 8 bases separating them. CDR3 DNA sequence: TGTGCCAGCAGCCAAGGGGACACCACGCAGTATTTT. This encodes CASSQGDTTQYF.

The V and J genes are TRBV7-2 and TRBJ2-7, with a weak D call TRBD1 (6 bases). V lost 5 bases and J 1 base, leaving 12 bases between the germline ends. CDR3 length: 14 amino acids. CDR1 and CDR2 from the germline V gene are SGHTA and FQGNSA. This chain's CDR3 is CASSPRDTSYEQYF. Written as DNA, the CDR3 is TGTGCCAGCAGCCCCCGGGACACTTCCTACGAGCAGTACTTC.

The chain couples TRBV9 to TRBJ2-2; 16 bases are a match to TRBD2. Per germline, CDR1 SGDLS and CDR2 YYNGEE. With V trimmed by 4 bases and J by 6 bases, 9 bases remained unmatched. The CDR3 covers 18 residues. CDR3 loop: CASSPTGTSGGVSGELFF. The DNA of the CDR3 is TGTGCCAGCAGCCCCACCGGGACTAGCGGGGGGGTTTCCGGGGAGCTGTTTTTT.

A few counts support this clonotype. The chain recombines TRBV7-8 with TRBJ1-1; D remains ambiguous. CDR1 SGHVS and CDR2 FQNEAQ come from the germline V gene. Trimming took 1 base from V and 1 from J, leaving 10 bases between them. The CDR3 has 15 amino acids. CDR3 nucleotide sequence: TGTGCCAGCAGCTTAGAGGGCGGGAAGAACACTGAAGCTTTCTTT. This codes for CASSLEGGKNTEAFF.

The chain is built from TRBV20-1 and TRBJ1-2; D remains ambiguous. Germline V gene data show CDR1 as DFQATT and CDR2 as SNEGSKA (reference sequence). CDR3 size: 15 residues. V dropped 5 bases and J dropped 0 bases, with 16 bases sitting between them. The CDR3 spells CSAALGLVANYGYTF. CDR3 nucleotides: TGCAGTGCTGCATTAGGGTTAGTTGCTAACTATGGCTACACCTTC.

Concerning this clonotype itself: Possible read error: a much larger clone is one base away. The J gene is TRBJ2-2, the V gene TRBV15, with TRBD1 as a possible D gene (5 bases). Germline V CDR1 and CDR2: LNHNV, YYDKDF (reference sequence). The CDR3 is made up of 16 amino acids. Deletions cut 3 bases from V and 3 bases from J, with 14 bases between. The CDR3 nucleotides read TGTGCCACCAGCAGGGAAACAGGTGTCCACACCGGGGAGCTGTTTTTT. This codes for CATSRETGVHTGELFF.

This clonotype was seen only a few times. V and J are TRBV6-6 and TRBJ2-1, with D possibly matching TRBD2 (5 bases). This CDR3 has 16 residues. V lost 5 bases and J lost 2, with 16 bases in between. The germline V gene has CDR1 MNHNY and CDR2 SVGAGI (reference sequence). The DNA of the CDR3 is TGTGCCAGCAGTAGAGTGCCGGAGGTTGCCTACAATGAGCAGTTCTTC. This gives the protein CASSRVPEVAYNEQFF.

This clonotype was detected ten times or more. The rearrangement links TRBV6-6 to TRBJ2-5, with 13 bases matching TRBD2. The germline gives CDR1 MNHNY, CDR2 SVGAGI (reference sequence). Trimming cost V 5 bases and J 4 bases; bases outside gene matches: 4. This CDR3 is 15 amino acids long. CDR3 protein: CASSPTSGGRETQYF. Here the CDR3 DNA reads TGTGCCAGCAGTCCGACTAGCGGGGGGCGAGAGACCCAGTACTTC.

This clonotype was counted ten times or more. This chain joins TRBV7-8 and TRBJ2-3; TRBD2 matches at 8 bases. The CDR3 loop spans 16 amino acids. Germline CDR1 is SGHVS and CDR2 is FQNEAQ. With 3 bases clipped from V and 2 bases from J, the junction kept 7 bases outside the gene matches. The CDR3 coding sequence is TGTGCCAGCAGCTTTCGTTCGGGGGGGCCCACAGATACGCAGTATTTT. This encodes CASSFRSGGPTDTQYF. The full variable domain, with the rest looked up from reference TRBV7-8 and TRBJ2-3, is GAGVSQSPRYKVAKRGQDVALRCDPISGHVSLFWYQQALGQGPEFLTYFQNEAQLDKSGLPSDRFFAERPEGSVSTLKIQRTQQEDSAVYLCASSFRSGGPTDTQYFGPGTRLTVL.

This clonotype was recorded many times. Here the CDR3 reads CATRTIAGGGDTQYF. CDR3 nucleotides: TGTGCCACCAGGACGATAGCGGGGGGTGGAGATACGCAGTATTTT. The chain is built from TRBV6-1 and TRBJ2-3; 10 bases agree with TRBD2. The CDR3 contains 15 residues. The junction had 12 bases not matched to a gene; V was cut back by 10 bases and J by 5 bases. From germline, CDR1 is MNHNS and CDR2 SASEGT.

This clonotype showed up just a few times. The rearrangement joins TRBV7-2 to TRBJ2-7; TRBD2 might be the D (6 bases). This CDR3 region has 14 residues. V gave up 3 bases and J gave up 8 bases, with 17 bases separating them. Germline loops: CDR1 SGHTA, CDR2 FQGNSA. The DNA of the CDR3 is TGTGCCAGCAGCTTTATTTCGGGGGAAGCCAAGCAGTACTTC. This gives the protein CASSFISGEAKQYF. The full variable domain, completed using reference TRBV7-2 and TRBJ2-7, is GAGVSQSPSNKVTEKGKDVELRCDPISGHTALYWYRQSLGQGLEFLIYFQGNSAPDKSGLPSDRFSAERTGGSVSTLTIQRTQQEDSAVYLCASSFISGEAKQYFGPGTRLTVT.

This clonotype was picked up a small number of times. V gene TRBV2 combines with J gene TRBJ2-1, with 10 bases identical to TRBD2. After removal of 3 bases from V and 6 bases from J, the junction contained 5 bases not matched to a gene. The CDR3 has 15 amino acids. Germline V gives CDR1 SNHLY, CDR2 FYNNEI. The CDR3 DNA reads TGTGCCAGCAGTGACGGCAGCGGGGGGGTCAATGAGCAGTTCTTC. The encoded protein is CASSDGSGGVNEQFF.

This clonotype has more than one count but fewer than ten. The genes are TRBV6-7 and TRBJ1-3; 7 nucleotides match TRBD1. TRBV6-7 counts as an open reading frame of uncertain function. The CDR3 loop spans 16 amino acids. V lost 4 bases, J lost 1 base, and 7 bases stayed unmatched. The CDR3 here is CASSCPGQSSGNTIYF. The CDR3 DNA reads TGTGCCAGCAGTTGTCCGGGACAGTCATCTGGAAACACCATATATTTT.

This clonotype was seen more than once but under ten times. The rearrangement uses TRBV5-1 and TRBJ1-3; a weak D match, TRBD1 (6 bases). The germline V gene has CDR1 SGHRS and CDR2 YFSETQ. The V gene lost 1 base and the J gene lost 1 base, with 21 bases spanning the gap. CDR3 size: 19 residues. CDR3 amino acids: CASSLTGAGGPTSGNTIYF. For the CDR3, the DNA is TGCGCCAGCAGCTTGACGGGGGCCGGGGGACCCACTTCTGGAAACACCATATATTTT.

The chain has TRBV6-4 and TRBJ2-3, with 7 bases that match TRBD1. The CDR3 has 14 amino acids. J lost 2 bases, V lost 5 bases, and 4 bases had no gene match. Germline CDR1 MRHNA, CDR2 SNTAGT. The CDR3 is CASSRDSNTDTQYF. The CDR3 coding sequence is TGTGCCAGCAGTAGGGACAGCAACACAGATACGCAGTATTTT.

The CDR3 is CASTPSAPHNEQFF. The CDR3 nucleotides are TGTGCCAGCACCCCTTCGGCTCCCCACAATGAGCAGTTCTTC. The chain uses TRBV7-9 and TRBJ2-1; no clear D. The CDR3 has 14 amino acids. Trimming cost V 7 bases and J 5 bases, with 15 bases left between them. CDR1 and CDR2 from the germline V gene are SEHNR and FQNEAQ (reference sequence).

The chain has TRBV2 and TRBJ1-2; D is unclear. Trimming took off 2 bases at V and 4 bases at J, with 5 bases between the two ends. Per germline, CDR1 SNHLY and CDR2 FYNNEI. The CDR3 has 12 residues. CDR3 region: CASSELGYGYTF. CDR3 in DNA: TGTGCCAGCAGTGAATTGGGCTATGGCTACACCTTC.

This clonotype was seen once. V is TRBV11-2 and J is TRBJ2-1; tentative D call: TRBD2 (6 bases). Germline loops: CDR1 SGHAT, CDR2 FQNNGV. CDR3 length equals 12 residues. V lost 6 bases and J lost 15, with 18 bases in between. The CDR3 DNA is TGTGCCAGCAGAGTCCCCGGGACTCGGGCGTTCTTC. Encoded protein: CASRVPGTRAFF.

This clonotype came up a few times. This sequence joins TRBV27 and TRBJ2-3; tentative D call: TRBD2 (6 bases). Per the germline V gene, CDR1 is MNHEY and CDR2 is SMNVEV (reference sequence). Trimming pared 0 bases from V and 4 bases from J, leaving 17 bases between. The CDR3 loop spans 17 amino acids. For the CDR3, the DNA is TGTGCCAGCAGTTTATCCCAGACTAGTTTGGGCCCAGATACGCAGTATTTT. Its protein product is CASSLSQTSLGPDTQYF.

The chain recombines TRBV21-1 with TRBJ2-3. TRBV21-1 is a listed pseudogene. The CDR3 extends over 12 amino acids. CDR3 residues: CASSKVADTQYF. Written as DNA, the CDR3 is TGTGCCAGCAGCAAAGTGGCAGATACGCAGTATTTT.